The rows below give T cell receptor beta chains drawn from one sample of a study of blood T cell repertoires in COVID-19. Sequenced by immunoSEQ multiplex PCR; TCRdb stores in-frame clones only, minus some. This table has tens of thousands of clones, over 70% appearing once. The sample consisted of peripheral blood. The receptors stem from a man between 70 and 80 years old with COVID-19, enrolled during active disease. Both conserved end residues are part of each CDR3.

V,J,CDR3
TRBV5-1,TRBJ2-7,CASQGQGAGEQYF
TRBV11-2,TRBJ1-2,CASSPDRSYGYTF
TRBV5-8,TRBJ2-6,CASSLGLISGANVLTF
TRBV9,TRBJ2-3,CASRLPPFPGLAGVTDTQYF
TRBV4-1,TRBJ2-3,CASSLQGQGVDTQYF
TRBV29-1,TRBJ2-5,CSVDGRQETQYF
TRBV3-1/TRBV3-2,TRBJ2-5,CASNQGASSETQYF
TRBV5-5,TRBJ2-2,CASSFGLAGGTGELFF
TRBV5-1,TRBJ2-1,CASSLISTDRGFNEQFF
TRBV5-1,TRBJ1-2,CASSPGTGVIGGYTF
TRBV5-1,TRBJ2-7,CASSHQTTGALIEQYF
TRBV7-3,TRBJ1-6,CASSLSGGGSPLHF
TRBV6-5,TRBJ1-5,CASTPGGAGQPQHF
TRBV27,TRBJ2-7,CASSSRTYEQYF
TRBV25-1,TRBJ2-7,CASRPSGAFSYEQYF
TRBV5-5,TRBJ2-7,CASSLGDSIYEQYF
TRBV28,TRBJ1-2,CASTPTDYFNYGYTF
TRBV9,TRBJ2-2,CASSESIRRGKITGELFF
TRBV5-6,TRBJ1-1,CASSFSTVNTEAFF
TRBV30,TRBJ1-2,CAWSLGVGYTF
TRBV5-4,TRBJ2-1,CASSLSGPNEQFF
TRBV28,TRBJ1-1,CASSLLHYTEAFF
TRBV6-2/TRBV6-3,TRBJ2-1,CASSVRWTSGDNEQFF
TRBV27,TRBJ1-1,CASSYAPGEGTEAFF
TRBV30,TRBJ2-7,CAWSRSSHEQYF
TRBV4-3,TRBJ2-4,CASSPNGGNIQYF
TRBV12-3/TRBV12-4,TRBJ2-7,CASSSGQNREQYF
TRBV5-5,TRBJ1-2,CASSFVEGYDFNYGYTF
TRBV27,TRBJ1-2,CASSLGGFPYGYTF
TRBV29-1,TRBJ2-1,CSVEEVKTSAYNEQFF
TRBV23-1,TRBJ2-7,CASSHDRGKYEQYF
TRBV28,TRBJ2-1,CASTRDRGTEQFF
TRBV25-1,TRBJ1-1,CASSDGGSNTEAFF
TRBV7-9,TRBJ2-1,CASSSSFAQDVRANEQFF
TRBV7-9,TRBJ2-7,CASSLERGEQYF
TRBV10-3,TRBJ1-2,CAIKTGISAYGYTF
TRBV5-1,TRBJ1-1,CASSLDTHLNTEAFF
TRBV9,TRBJ1-2,CASSEGMGTGALNYGYTF
TRBV4-1,TRBJ1-2,CASSQAGTGQTYGYTF
TRBV27,TRBJ1-5,CASSPAGGVIQPQHF
TRBV11-1,TRBJ1-1,CASSQGYGNTEAFF
TRBV5-4,TRBJ1-4,CASSLADREIEKLFF
TRBV5-1,TRBJ2-2,CASSRSGDPTGELFF
TRBV7-9,TRBJ1-3,CASSSRSSGNTIYF
TRBV18,TRBJ2-2,CASSPNSGTNTGELFF
TRBV19,TRBJ1-1,CASTTGTMNTEAFF
TRBV4-3,TRBJ1-1,CASSQDRVATEAFF
TRBV6-2/TRBV6-3,TRBJ1-2,CASNPRQGDGYTF
TRBV19,TRBJ2-1,CASSVPGQGRSNEQFF
TRBV19,TRBJ1-4,CASRTGQSNEKLFF
TRBV29-1,TRBJ2-4,CSVEGGGTAKAKNIQYF
TRBV5-1,TRBJ2-7,CASSLGGTGDYEQYF
TRBV28,TRBJ1-5,CASSGEGRTVHQPQHF
TRBV29-1,TRBJ2-1,CSVDSGGEQFF
TRBV9,TRBJ2-5,CASSVATGEKETQYF
TRBV5-1,TRBJ2-5,CASSLLGPYQETQYF
TRBV9,TRBJ2-5,CASSVGLGAGGRETQYF
TRBV7-6,TRBJ2-5,CASSSDRRIEETQYF
TRBV6-5,TRBJ2-7,CASSLYSSYEQYF
TRBV7-3,TRBJ2-1,CASSFSGRINEQFF